One sample yielded the 31 T cell receptor beta chains listed below, sequenced in a study of shared clonotypes between healthy human individuals. Sequenced by immunoSEQ multiplex PCR; TCRdb stores in-frame clones only, minus some. The data contain nearly 1,000,000 clones, around three quarters of them singletons. Sequences were obtained from memory CD4+ T cells sorted from blood. The subset was: CD45RA-negative fraction. These receptors all stem from a man aged 18 to 29 in good health.

The rearrangement uses TRBV2 and TRBJ1-1; 8 bases line up with TRBD1. The ends lost 7 bases at V and 1 base at J; junction bases unmatched: 2. CDR3 length equals 13 residues. Germline V gene lookup returns CDR1 SNHLY and CDR2 FYNNEI. CDR3 nucleotides: TGTGCCAGCACCGGGACAGGGAACACTGAAGCTTTCTTT. Its protein is CASTGTGNTEAFF.

This chain links TRBV10-3 with TRBJ2-5; 7 bases map to TRBD2. The germline gives CDR1 ENHRY, CDR2 SYGVKD. Trimming removed 3 bases from V and 2 bases from J; junction bases left unmatched: 6. The CDR3 contains 15 residues. The CDR3 reads CAISDAGAGQETQYF. CDR3 coding DNA: TGTGCCATCAGTGATGCGGGAGCGGGGCAAGAGACCCAGTACTTC.

The chain is built from TRBV6-1 and TRBJ2-1, with 7 bases fitting TRBD1. V gave up 5 bases and J gave up 8 bases; unmatched junction bases: 12. There are 15 residues in the CDR3. Germline CDR1 reads MNHNS; CDR2 reads SASEGT. Here the CDR3 DNA reads TGTGCCAGCAGTCTACGGACAGGTCCCGGGTATGAGCAGTTCTTC. Amino acids: CASSLRTGPGYEQFF.

This clone occurred many times. This rearrangement joins TRBV5-1 to TRBJ1-6, with D perhaps matching TRBD1 (6 bases). Germline V CDR1 and CDR2: SGHRS, YFSETQ. V lost 4 bases, J lost 7 bases, and 12 bases lay in between. The CDR3 length is 14 residues. Here the CDR3 DNA reads TGCGCCAGCAGCAAAACAGGGAGCAATTCACCCCTCCACTTT. This encodes CASSKTGSNSPLHF. Full variable domain (missing parts from reference TRBV5-1 and TRBJ1-6): KAGVTQTPRYLIKTRGQQVTLSCSPISGHRSVSWYQQTPGQGLQFLFEYFSETQRNKGNFPGRFSGRQFSNSRSEMNVSTLELGDSALYLCASSKTGSNSPLHFGNGTRLTVT.

The genes are TRBV19 and TRBJ1-2; D unresolved. V was trimmed by 4 bases and J by 4 bases, leaving 13 bases between them. CDR1 LNHDA and CDR2 SQIVND come from the germline V gene (reference sequence). CDR3 length: 14 amino acids. The CDR3 DNA reads TGTGCCAGTAGTACCGATGGACGGCGCTATGGCTACACCTTC. It encodes CASSTDGRRYGYTF.

As for this clone: At the DNA level, this CDR3 is encoded by other sequences in the same sample as well. J is TRBJ2-1 and V is TRBV2; the D is unclear. Germline V gene lookup returns CDR1 SNHLY and CDR2 FYNNEI. CDR3 length: 15 amino acids. Trimming cost V 4 bases and J 0 bases, with 10 bases left between them. The CDR3 sequence is CASSVSRSSYNEQFF. CDR3 coding DNA: TGTGCCAGCAGTGTCTCTAGGAGCTCCTACAATGAGCAGTTCTTC.

Notes on this clone: A much bigger clone sits one base away, suggesting this may be a read error. The rearrangement links TRBV28 to TRBJ2-7, with D maybe TRBD1 (6 bases). This CDR3 region has 13 residues. Between the trimmed V and J ends, which lost 3 bases and 1 base, there was a span of 7 bases. Germline loops: CDR1 MDHEN, CDR2 SYDVKM. In nucleotides, the CDR3 is TGTGCCAGCAGTTTCGGACAGTCCTACGAGCAGTACTTC. Translating it yields CASSFGQSYEQYF.

The gene calls are TRBV4-1 and TRBJ2-7, with 9 bases identical to TRBD1. The CDR3 is 15 amino acids. The germline V gene encodes CDR1 MGHRA and CDR2 YSYEKL. J was trimmed by 2 bases and V by 3 bases; bases with no gene match: 5. As DNA, the CDR3 is TGCGCCAGCAGCCAGGGACAGGGATCCCCCTACGAGCAGTACTTC. Translating it yields CASSQGQGSPYEQYF.

There are a few counts of this clone. The genes are TRBV6-6 and TRBJ2-1; D uncertain. The germline CDR1 and CDR2 sequences are MNHNY and SVGAGI (reference sequence). This CDR3 comprises 10 residues. Trimming pared 4 bases from V and 7 bases from J, leaving 2 bases between. The CDR3 region has the DNA TGTGCCAGCAGTTTAAATGAGCAGTTCTTC. As protein: CASSLNEQFF.

This clone was observed once. This chain uses TRBV6-1 with TRBJ1-1; D is ambiguous. This CDR3 has 12 residues. CDR1 is MNHNS, CDR2 SASEGT, per germline. V lost 6 bases, J lost 3 bases, and 8 bases lay in between. The CDR3 is CASRVRYTEAFF. The CDR3 DNA reads TGTGCCAGCAGAGTTCGATACACTGAAGCTTTCTTT.

This chain connects TRBV29-1 to TRBJ1-1; maybe TRBD1 (5 bases). The CDR3 totals 13 residues. Germline-derived CDR1 and CDR2 are SQVTM and ANQGSEA. The CDR3, as DNA: TGCTTAGTGGGGGGAGCGGGGAACACTGAAGCTTTCTTT. Encoded protein: CLVGGAGNTEAFF.

V usage is TRBV4-1 and J usage is TRBJ2-3, with 8 nucleotides matching TRBD1. Germline CDR1 is MGHRA and CDR2 is YSYEKL. The CDR3 runs to 15 residues. V shed 3 bases and J 2 bases; nucleotides not matched to a gene: 4. The CDR3 DNA reads TGCGCCAGCAGCCAGGGACAGGCCTACACAGATACGCAGTATTTT. This gives the protein CASSQGQAYTDTQYF.

The CDR3 bases are TGTGCCTGGTTCCTTTTGGACACTGAAGCTTTCTTT. As protein: CAWFLLDTEAFF. The V and J genes are TRBV30 and TRBJ1-1; D gene uncertain. CDR1 GTSNPN and CDR2 SVGIG come from the germline V gene (reference sequence). The CDR3 totals 12 residues. Trimming stripped 5 bases from V and 3 bases from J, with 10 bases between.

The gene calls are TRBV5-4 and TRBJ2-3; D might be TRBD2 (5 bases). Per the germline V gene, CDR1 is SGHNT and CDR2 is YYREEE (reference sequence). V was clipped by 3 bases and J by 0 bases, with 17 bases between them. This CDR3 is built from 17 residues. In nucleotides, the CDR3 is TGTGCCAGCAGCTCCGCATTGTCGGGGATGAGCACAGATACGCAGTATTTT. Translating it yields CASSSALSGMSTDTQYF. Based on the CDR3 plus reference TRBV5-4 and TRBJ2-3, the full variable domain is ETGVTQSPTHLIKTRGQQVTLRCSSQSGHNTVSWYQQALGQGPQFIFQYYREEENGRGNFPPRFSGLQFPNYSSELNVNALELDDSALYLCASSSALSGMSTDTQYFGPGTRLTVL.

This chain joins TRBV9 and TRBJ1-5; D gene ambiguous. CDR1 is SGDLS and CDR2 is YYNGEE in the germline V gene. Trimming pared 0 bases from V and 5 bases from J, leaving 12 bases between. CDR3 length: 15 residues. The CDR3 spells CASSVAGGGHQPQHF. The CDR3 coding sequence is TGTGCCAGCAGCGTAGCAGGTGGAGGGCATCAGCCCCAGCATTTT.

The rearrangement uses TRBV11-2 and TRBJ1-3, with TRBD1 matching over 7 bases. Germline V gene sequence: CDR1 SGHAT, CDR2 FQNNGV. The CDR3 sequence is 16 residues long. The ends lost 4 bases at V and 2 bases at J; junction bases unmatched: 8. This CDR3 reads CASSSDRSFTGNTIYF. CDR3 sequence (DNA): TGTGCCAGCAGCTCGGACAGGTCGTTTACTGGAAACACCATATATTTT.

CDR3 sequence (DNA): TGTGCCAGCAGGCCTCAGGGAGCCAACTATGGCTACACCTTC. Translated: CASRPQGANYGYTF. This rearrangement joins TRBV5-4 to TRBJ1-2, with D possibly TRBD1 on 5 matching bases. CDR3 length: 14 amino acids. V lost 5 bases and J 2 bases, leaving 13 bases between the germline ends. The V gene's germline CDR1 is SGHNT and CDR2 YYREEE (reference sequence).

The chain employs TRBV10-3 and TRBJ1-5, with TRBD1 as a possible D gene (5 bases). V dropped 2 bases and J dropped 5 bases, with 10 bases sitting between them. CDR1 ENHRY and CDR2 SYGVKD come from the germline V gene. The CDR3 is 14 residues long. The CDR3 nucleotides are TGTGCCATCAGTGAGGGGAGGGGCGATCAGCCCCAGCATTTT. It translates to CAISEGRGDQPQHF.

V gene TRBV5-4 combines with J gene TRBJ2-7, with D unresolved. The CDR3 runs 16 residues. The V and J ends lost 2 bases and 0 bases respectively, with 15 bases between them. Looked up from germline, CDR1 is SGHNT and CDR2 is YYREEE (reference sequence). In nucleotides, the CDR3 is TGTGCCAGCAGCTTAGAGCCTCATCTTAGCTCCTACGAGCAGTACTTC. Translating it yields CASSLEPHLSSYEQYF.

This clone was seen a handful of times. Additional DNA sequences in this sample encode the identical CDR3. V gene TRBV28 combines with J gene TRBJ1-5; tentatively, D is TRBD1 (5 bases). Germline V CDR1 and CDR2: MDHEN, SYDVKM. This CDR3 is built from 13 residues. Trimming shortened V by 2 bases and J by 6 bases, and 8 bases separated the two germline ends. The CDR3 loop reads CASSLVGTQPQHF. In DNA, the CDR3 is TGTGCCAGCAGTTTAGTGGGGACTCAGCCCCAGCATTTT. The variable domain in full, completed from reference TRBV28 and TRBJ1-5, reads DVKVTQSSRYLVKRTGEKVFLECVQDMDHENMFWYRQDPGLGLRLIYFSYDVKMKEKGDIPEGYSVSREKKERFSLILESASTNQTSMYLCASSLVGTQPQHFGDGTRLSIL.

V is TRBV9 and J is TRBJ1-3, with D possibly being TRBD1 (5 bases). The V end lost 0 bases, the J end lost 2 bases, and 9 bases lay between the germline ends. Germline V gene sequence: CDR1 SGDLS, CDR2 YYNGEE. This CDR3 comprises 15 residues. As DNA, the CDR3 is TGTGCCAGCAGCGTAGCCGGGGGAGCTGGAAACACCATATATTTT. Residues: CASSVAGGAGNTIYF.

Notes on this clone: Within the sample, other DNA sequences also encode this same CDR3. The gene calls are TRBV6-5 and TRBJ2-7; 11 nucleotides line up with TRBD1. The CDR3 loop spans 13 amino acids. CDR1 and CDR2 from the germline V gene are MNHEY and SVGAGI. V trimming: 6 bases; J trimming: 2 bases; junction bases outside the gene matches: 0. The CDR3 reads CASRGQGAYEQYF. As DNA, the CDR3 is TGTGCCAGCAGGGGACAGGGGGCCTACGAGCAGTACTTC.

The V and J genes are TRBV18 and TRBJ2-1; TRBD1 matches 7 bases. The CDR3 covers 14 residues. Germline loops: CDR1 KGHSH, CDR2 LQKENI. With 2 bases clipped from V and 5 bases from J, the junction kept 3 bases outside the gene matches. The CDR3 reads CASSPVQGNNEQFF. The CDR3 coding sequence is TGTGCCAGCTCACCAGTACAGGGGAACAATGAGCAGTTCTTC.

CDR3 sequence (DNA): TGTGCCAGTAGTCCGTATCCGCGGGTAATTGGCTACACCTTC. Translating gives CASSPYPRVIGYTF. The V and J genes are TRBV19 and TRBJ1-2; D uncertain. Per germline, CDR1 LNHDA and CDR2 SQIVND (reference sequence). Trimming removed 5 bases at V and 7 bases at J, with 17 bases between. CDR3 length: 14 amino acids. The whole variable domain, remainder taken from reference TRBV19 and TRBJ1-2, is DGGITQSPKYLFRKEGQNVTLSCEQNLNHDAMYWYRQDPGQGLRLIYYSQIVNDFQKGDIAEGYSVSREKKESFPLTVTSAQKNPTAFYLCASSPYPRVIGYTFGSGTRLTVV.

The chain carries TRBV6-6 and TRBJ1-1, with 11 bases matching TRBD1. V lost 7 bases and J lost 8; bases outside the gene matches: 9. The CDR3 has 14 residues. Germline values: CDR1 MNHNY, CDR2 SVGAGI (reference sequence). DNA for the CDR3: TGTGCCAGCACCTCGGGACAGGGGGTTACCGAAGCTTTCTTT. Translating it yields CASTSGQGVTEAFF.

The chain couples TRBV5-3 to TRBJ2-7; 9 nucleotides align to TRBD1. TRBV5-3 is annotated as an ORF whose role is uncertain. After removal of 2 bases from V and 4 bases from J, the junction contained 10 bases not matched to a gene. The CDR3 is made up of 16 amino acids. Here the CDR3 reads CARSLRIGTGWYEQYF. CDR3 nucleotides: TGTGCCAGAAGCTTAAGGATCGGGACAGGGTGGTACGAGCAGTACTTC.

The chain combines TRBV27 with TRBJ1-6, with D tentatively TRBD1 (5 bases). The V and J ends lost 4 bases and 7 bases respectively, with 23 bases between them. The CDR3 length is 18 residues. Germline V lookup: CDR1 MNHEY, CDR2 SMNVEV (reference sequence). The CDR3 nucleotides are TGTGCCAGCAGTTCCCTCCCCCCTATTAGGGGAAGAAATTCACCCCTCCACTTT. Translating gives CASSSLPPIRGRNSPLHF.

V and J are TRBV27 and TRBJ1-3, with D unclear. Per the germline V gene, CDR1 is MNHEY and CDR2 is SMNVEV (reference sequence). Trimming shortened V by 4 bases and J by 4 bases, and 14 bases separated the two germline ends. The CDR3 totals 15 residues. The CDR3 coding sequence is TGTGCCAGCAGTTCCCTTAGGGCGCGGGGAAACACCATATATTTT. Translating it yields CASSSLRARGNTIYF.

The chain has TRBV4-1 and TRBJ1-2, with 11 bases matching TRBD1. The CDR3 consists of 16 residues. CDR1 is MGHRA and CDR2 is YSYEKL in the germline V gene. V gave up 0 bases and J gave up 4 bases; unmatched junction bases: 4. DNA for the CDR3: TGCGCCAGCAGCCAAGACCGGACAGGGGGCATCTATGGCTACACCTTC. Protein: CASSQDRTGGIYGYTF.

The V call is TRBV7-9, the J call TRBJ2-6, with no clear D. CDR3 length equals 15 residues. CDR1 is SEHNR, CDR2 FQNEAQ, per germline (reference sequence). V lost 5 bases and J lost 0, with 8 bases in between. The CDR3 here is CASSPIPSGANVLTF. DNA for the CDR3: TGTGCCAGCAGCCCTATCCCCTCTGGGGCCAACGTCCTGACTTTC.

The chain links TRBV5-1 to TRBJ2-3; 10 bases line up with TRBD2. This CDR3 is 16 amino acids long. The germline V gene encodes CDR1 SGHRS and CDR2 YFSETQ. V was pared by 4 bases and J by 2 bases, with 7 bases of the junction left unmatched. The CDR3 reads CASSPSSGRPTDTQYF. The DNA of the CDR3 is TGCGCCAGCAGCCCATCTAGCGGGAGACCCACAGATACGCAGTATTTT.